This T cell receptor beta chain was recorded in a study of blood T cell repertoires in COVID-19. This CDR3 has 14 amino acids. Germline lookup yields CDR1 SEHNR and CDR2 FQNEAQ (reference sequence). The V gene lost 4 bases and the J gene lost 1 base, with 11 bases spanning the gap. Clones were sequenced by immunoSEQ multiplex PCR, and TCRdb holds only the in-frame ones, with some missing. Of 410,000 or so clones listed, around 91% are singletons. The V call is TRBV7-9, the J call TRBJ2-7; perhaps TRBD1 as D (6 bases). Source material: peripheral blood. The source is a woman in her thirties or forties with COVID-19, enrolled during active disease. The CDR3 coding sequence is TGTGCCAGCAGCTCCTCAGGGGTTTCCTACGAGCAGTACTTC. Translating gives CASSSSGVSYEQYF. Filled out from reference TRBV7-9 and TRBJ2-7, the complete variable domain reads DTGVSQNPRHKITKRGQNVTFRCDPISEHNRLYWYRQTLGQGPEFLTYFQNEAQLEKSRLLSDRFSAERPKGSFSTLEIQRTEQGDSAMYLCASSSSGVSYEQYFGPGTRLTVT.